A single sample is the source of the 12 T cell receptor beta chains below, sequenced in a study of Ad26.COV2.S vaccination and SARS-CoV-2 variants. Sequenced by immunoSEQ multiplex PCR; TCRdb stores in-frame clones only, minus some. The sample includes some 350,000 clones, 90% to 95% seen only once; the top ten take about 3.9%. Sample: peripheral blood, taken after recovery from COVID-19. The receptors shown here come from a human donor who had recovered from COVID-19.

The V call is TRBV6-5, the J call TRBJ1-1; D gene unclear. This CDR3 region has 16 residues. Deletions cut 0 bases from V and 6 bases from J, with 17 bases between. Germline V gives CDR1 MNHEY, CDR2 SVGAGI. The CDR3 sequence: CASSYSPDSLTAEAFF. Written as DNA, the CDR3 is TGTGCCAGCAGTTACTCGCCGGACTCTCTGACCGCTGAAGCTTTCTTT.

This chain connects TRBV29-1 to TRBJ2-2; D might be TRBD2 (6 bases). This CDR3 comprises 14 residues. Per germline, CDR1 SQVTM and CDR2 ANQGSEA. The V gene lost 2 bases and the J gene lost 2 bases, with 9 bases spanning the gap. CDR3 DNA: TGCAGCGTTGAATCGGGGGAAAACACCGGGGAGCTGTTTTTT. Encoded protein: CSVESGENTGELFF.

The chain has TRBV6-4 and TRBJ2-2; D gene unclear. CDR3 length equals 13 residues. The V end lost 8 bases, the J end lost 8 bases, and 15 bases lay between the germline ends. Germline lookup yields CDR1 MRHNA and CDR2 SNTAGT. The CDR3 sequence is CASAAEPAGELFF. In nucleotides, the CDR3 is TGTGCCAGCGCGGCAGAGCCGGCAGGGGAGCTGTTTTTT.

CDR3 sequence: CATSDWTDNEQFF. For the CDR3, the DNA is TGTGCCACCAGTGATTGGACAGACAATGAGCAGTTCTTC. V and J are TRBV24-1 and TRBJ2-1, with D possibly matching TRBD1 (6 bases). V lost 2 bases to trimming and J lost 5 bases, with 6 bases between them. The CDR3 consists of 13 residues. Germline V gene data show CDR1 as KGHDR and CDR2 as SFDVKD.

The CDR3 DNA reads as TGTGCCACCAGCAGGGGGGGGACAGGGGTGTACGAGCAGTACTTC. The encoded protein is CATSRGGTGVYEQYF. The V gene is TRBV15, the J gene TRBJ2-7; TRBD1 matches 10 bases. Germline trimming cut 3 bases from V and 4 bases from J; bases unmatched to any gene: 6. The germline gives CDR1 LNHNV, CDR2 YYDKDF (reference sequence). CDR3 length: 15 amino acids.

This sequence joins TRBV2 and TRBJ1-2; 10 bases map to TRBD1. CDR1 and CDR2 (germline): SNHLY, FYNNEI. Trimming at V came to 5 bases and at J to 1 base, leaving 7 bases not matched to a gene. The CDR3 length is 16 residues. The CDR3 region is CASSNLGQGNNYGYTF. CDR3 DNA sequence: TGTGCCAGCAGTAACCTGGGACAGGGGAATAACTATGGCTACACCTTC.

V and J are TRBV4-1 and TRBJ2-2; 10 nucleotides agree with TRBD1. In germline, CDR1 is MGHRA, CDR2 YSYEKL. The CDR3 consists of 16 residues. V lost 4 bases to trimming and J lost 4 bases; unmatched junction nucleotides: 6. CDR3 region: CASSPRTGGSTGELFF. CDR3 nucleotide sequence: TGCGCCAGCAGCCCCCGGACAGGGGGAAGCACCGGGGAGCTGTTTTTT.

V usage is TRBV7-3 and J usage is TRBJ2-7; 10 nucleotides agree with TRBD1. Unmatched junction bases numbered 10, after V lost 0 bases and J lost 2 bases. The germline V gene has CDR1 SGHTA and CDR2 FQGTGA. The length of the CDR3 is 18 residues. The CDR3 reads CASSLTTTSGTGAYEQYF. The CDR3 coding sequence is TGTGCCAGCAGCTTAACCACCACCTCCGGGACAGGGGCCTACGAGCAGTACTTC.

Concerning this clone itself: This same CDR3 is encoded by further DNA sequences in the sample. This chain uses TRBV3-1 (or the pseudogene TRBV3-2) with TRBJ1-2; tentative D call: TRBD1 (5 bases). The germline V gene has CDR1 LGHDT and CDR2 YNNKEL (reference sequence). Trimming shortened V by 8 bases and J by 4 bases, and 11 bases separated the two germline ends. The CDR3 extends over 12 amino acids. CDR3 nucleotides: TGTGCCAGCTCTCAGGGACCCTATGGCTACACCTTC. This translates into CASSQGPYGYTF.

The chain combines TRBV3-1 (or the pseudogene TRBV3-2) with TRBJ2-7; D unclear. The CDR3 spans 14 residues. V shed 1 base and J shed 5 bases, with 12 bases lying between them. Per germline, CDR1 LGHDT and CDR2 YNNKEL (reference sequence). This chain's CDR3 is CASSQVGQVNEQYF. DNA of the CDR3: TGTGCCAGCAGCCAAGTCGGCCAGGTGAACGAGCAGTACTTC.

CDR3 protein: CASSRFRDDEAFF. DNA of the CDR3: TGTGCCAGCAGCCGATTCAGGGACGACGAAGCTTTCTTT. The chain joins TRBV5-6 to TRBJ1-1; tentative D call: TRBD1 (5 bases). CDR1 is SGHDT, CDR2 YYEEEE, per germline. This CDR3 region has 13 residues. Trimming removed 4 bases from V and 8 bases from J, with 15 bases in between.

Worth noting for this clone: One end of the junction fails to match germline, which may point to a read error. The genes are TRBV25-1 and TRBJ2-3; 7 bases map to TRBD1. CDR1 and CDR2 (germline): MGHDK, SYGVNS. The CDR3 consists of 14 residues. In DNA, the CDR3 is TGTGCCAGCAGCCGGGACAGAAGCATAGATACGCAGTATTTT. It is translated as CASSRDRSIDTQYF.